This T cell receptor beta chain was identified during a study of shared clonotypes between healthy human individuals. Study summary: Samples came from a couple of female and three male donors aged 18 to 49.

Germline V gene data show CDR1 as KGHSH and CDR2 as LQKENI. This CDR3 spans 12 amino acids. Trimming left V 3 bases short and J 7 bases short, with 9 bases between. Running of the assay took place at deep level. The assay was immunoSEQ multiplex PCR, and TCRdb's table has in-frame clones only and misses some. This sample has approximately 1,500,000 clones, with approximately 96% found just once. V gene TRBV18 combines with J gene TRBJ1-2, with D maybe TRBD1 (5 bases). Sequencing was done on a sample of naive CD4+ T cells sorted from blood. Indicated subset: CD45RA+ positively selected. The receptor was derived from a man aged 25-45 years in good health. Here the CDR3 reads CASSPQGLGYTF. The CDR3 bases are TGTGCCAGCTCACCTCAGGGCCTTGGCTACACCTTC.